Listed below are T cell receptor beta chains from one sample, sequenced in a study of PD-1 blockade in classical Hodgkin lymphoma. Clones were sequenced by immunoSEQ multiplex PCR, and TCRdb holds only the in-frame ones, with some missing. The sample carries about 27,000 clones, less than 80% recorded once. The starting material was peripheral blood mononuclear cells (PBMCs), obtained before the second cycle of nivolumab. These receptor sequences come from a human donor with classical Hodgkin lymphoma. Each CDR3 is given with its conserved first and last residue. D genes are given only for firm matches. Not all rows give a size; the values are once, few, many and, for expanded clones, a class.

CDR3 protein,CDR3 DNA,D gene,clone size,J gene,V gene
CASSQGGGIVDSGYTF,TGCGCCAGCAGCCAAGGTGGCGGCATTGTTGATTCAGGCTACACCTTC,NA,NA,TRBJ1-2,TRBV4-3
CAISDVRENGYTF,TGTGCCATCAGTGATGTAAGGGAAAATGGCTACACCTTC,NA,NA,TRBJ1-2,TRBV10-3
CAFRDGTTDTQYF,TGTGCCTTCCGGGACGGTACCACAGATACGCAGTATTTT,NA,NA,TRBJ2-3,TRBV28
CASTYRGEFNTGELFF,TGTGCCAGTACCTACCGGGGGGAGTTTAACACCGGGGAGCTGTTTTTT,TRBD2,NA,TRBJ2-2,TRBV19
CASSPDIRQETQYF,TGTGCCAGCAGCCCAGACATCCGCCAAGAGACCCAGTACTTC,NA,NA,TRBJ2-5,TRBV7-2
CASSLVQGYEQYF,TGCGCCAGCAGCTTGGTGCAGGGCTACGAGCAGTACTTC,NA,NA,TRBJ2-7,TRBV5-1
CASSATADPGREQYF,TGCGCCAGCAGCGCGACAGCCGATCCGGGCAGAGAGCAGTACTTC,NA,NA,TRBJ2-7,TRBV5-1
CAWSYRGNYGYTF,TGTGCCTGGAGTTACAGGGGGAACTATGGCTACACCTTC,TRBD1,NA,TRBJ1-2,TRBV30
CASSYEWTDGNTIYF,TGTGCCAGCAGTTACGAATGGACGGATGGAAACACCATATATTTT,NA,NA,TRBJ1-3,TRBV6-6
CASSIGTGSSYEQYF,TGTGCCAGTAGTATAGGGACCGGGAGCTCCTACGAGCAGTACTTC,NA,NA,TRBJ2-7,TRBV19
CASIRSFLRQGDQPQHF,TGTGCCAGCATCCGTTCTTTTCTGCGACAGGGCGATCAGCCCCAGCATTTT,TRBD1,NA,TRBJ1-5,TRBV28
CASSADSSLYGYTF,TGTGCCAGCAGCGCCGACAGCTCCTTATATGGCTACACCTTC,NA,NA,TRBJ1-2,TRBV11-2
CASSMSPRQTQYF,TGTGCTAGTAGTATGAGCCCGAGGCAAACCCAGTACTTC,NA,NA,TRBJ2-5,TRBV19
CASSKGLAGGETQYF,TGTGCCAGCAGTAAAGGACTAGCGGGGGGAGAGACCCAGTACTTC,TRBD2,NA,TRBJ2-5,TRBV2
CASSLALTGGRDEQYF,TGTGCCAGCAGCTTAGCCCTGACAGGGGGGAGAGACGAGCAGTACTTC,TRBD1,NA,TRBJ2-7,TRBV11-1
CASSHRFMNTEAFF,TGTGCCAGCAGCCACAGGTTCATGAACACTGAAGCTTTCTTT,NA,NA,TRBJ1-1,TRBV7-9
CASHVQGGPGELFF,TGCGCCAGCCACGTCCAGGGTGGACCCGGGGAGCTGTTTTTT,NA,NA,TRBJ2-2,TRBV5-1
CASSLNGVNEQYF,TGCGCCAGCAGTCTCAATGGCGTTAACGAGCAGTACTTC,NA,NA,TRBJ2-7,TRBV23-1
CASSTGISSYEQYF,TGTGCCAGCAGCACAGGGATTTCATCCTACGAGCAGTACTTC,NA,NA,TRBJ2-7,TRBV2
CAAGTVGLGEQYF,TGTGCTGCGGGGACAGTTGGCCTGGGGGAGCAGTACTTC,NA,NA,TRBJ2-7,TRBV30
CASSEVLGLGRTEAFF,TGTGCCAGCAGTGAAGTTCTAGGCCTTGGGCGCACTGAAGCTTTCTTT,NA,NA,TRBJ1-1,TRBV2
CASSQLSRHIRNTIYF,TGTGCCAGCAGCCAACTATCAAGGCATATTAGAAACACCATATATTTT,NA,NA,TRBJ1-3,TRBV14
CASSQDPPGGGYQPQHF,TGCGCCAGCAGCCAAGATCCCCCGGGGGGGGGCTATCAGCCCCAGCATTTT,NA,NA,TRBJ1-5,TRBV4-3
CASSEGQGDETQYF,TGTGCCAGCAGTGAGGGACAGGGGGACGAGACCCAGTACTTC,TRBD1,once,TRBJ2-5,TRBV6-1
CASSKGTGWNQPQHF,TGTGCCAGTAGTAAGGGGACAGGGTGGAATCAGCCCCAGCATTTT,TRBD1,once,TRBJ1-5,TRBV19
CASSERVSNQPQHF,TGTGCCAGCAGTGAAAGGGTGTCAAATCAGCCCCAGCATTTT,NA,NA,TRBJ1-5,TRBV2
CASSQATSRGLSTDTQYF,TGCGCCAGCAGCCAAGCCACCTCCAGGGGTTTGAGCACAGATACGCAGTATTTT,NA,NA,TRBJ2-3,TRBV4-3
CASSFSTEQGKVYGYTF,TGTGCCAGCAGCTTTTCCACAGAACAGGGTAAAGTCTATGGCTACACCTTC,NA,NA,TRBJ1-2,TRBV7-2
CASSPQGVSNQPQHF,TGTGCCAGCAGCCCCCAGGGGGTTAGCAATCAGCCCCAGCATTTT,TRBD1,NA,TRBJ1-5,TRBV7-2
CASGLNPNQPQHF,TGTGCTAGTGGTTTGAACCCTAATCAGCCCCAGCATTTT,NA,NA,TRBJ1-5,TRBV12-5
CASSLAQPEQFF,TGTGCCAGCAGCTTGGCCCAGCCCGAGCAGTTCTTC,NA,NA,TRBJ2-1,TRBV5-6
CASSQDPRAAVSSPLHF,TGCGCCAGCAGCCAAGATCCGAGGGCAGCTGTTTCTTCACCCCTCCACTTT,NA,few,TRBJ1-6,TRBV4-1
CASKPRIPEAFF,TGTGCCAGCAAACCCCGCATACCTGAAGCTTTCTTT,NA,NA,TRBJ1-1,TRBV27
CASSVNSAWGYTF,TGTGCCAGCAGTGTTAACTCCGCCTGGGGCTACACCTTC,NA,NA,TRBJ1-2,TRBV6-1
CASALGQAFQETQYF,TGTGCCAGCGCCCTCGGACAGGCCTTCCAAGAGACCCAGTACTTC,TRBD1,NA,TRBJ2-5,TRBV7-9
CASSYTGAGNTIYF,TGTGCCAGCAGCTACACAGGGGCTGGAAACACCATATATTTT,TRBD1,once,TRBJ1-3,TRBV5-6
CASSERQGYSPLHF,TGTGCCAGCAGCGAACGACAGGGGTACTCACCCCTCCACTTT,TRBD1,NA,TRBJ1-6,TRBV5-6
CASSERRGLGETQYF,TGTGCCAGCAGTGAACGTCGGGGATTGGGAGAGACCCAGTACTTC,NA,NA,TRBJ2-5,TRBV2
CASSWMRRGDYGYTF,TGTGCCAGCAGTTGGATGCGCAGAGGTGACTATGGCTACACCTTC,NA,NA,TRBJ1-2,TRBV6-5
CASSLSGTANTGELFF,TGCGCCAGCAGCCTAAGCGGGACAGCGAACACCGGGGAGCTGTTTTTT,NA,NA,TRBJ2-2,TRBV4-3
CASSLGTSGTDTQYF,TGTGCCAGCTCACTAGGGACTAGCGGCACAGATACGCAGTATTTT,TRBD2,NA,TRBJ2-3,TRBV18
CASSYGVSLLGDTQYF,TGTGCCAGCAGTTACGGTGTATCCCTGTTGGGGGATACGCAGTATTTT,NA,NA,TRBJ2-3,TRBV6-5
CASRDREREQYF,TGTGCCAGCAGGGACAGGGAGAGAGAGCAGTACTTC,TRBD1,NA,TRBJ2-7,TRBV27
CASSEGDPYTF,TGTGCCAGCAGTGAGGGGGACCCTTACACCTTC,NA,NA,TRBJ1-2,TRBV2
CASSAQLIPDTQYF,TGTGCCAGCAGCGCTCAACTCATTCCAGATACGCAGTATTTT,NA,NA,TRBJ2-3,TRBV9
CASTLAQTNQPQHF,TGTGCCAGTACGTTGGCACAGACCAATCAGCCCCAGCATTTT,NA,few,TRBJ1-5,TRBV19
CASSFRDGNTEAFF,TGTGCCAGCAGCTTCCGGGACGGAAACACTGAAGCTTTCTTT,NA,NA,TRBJ1-1,TRBV5-8
CASSPRVAKDEQFF,TGTGCCAGCAGCCCCCGGGTAGCGAAGGATGAGCAGTTCTTC,NA,NA,TRBJ2-1,TRBV9
CASTPGKVLGTGELFF,TGTGCCAGCACGCCAGGGAAAGTTTTGGGAACCGGGGAGCTGTTTTTT,NA,NA,TRBJ2-2,TRBV2
CASSSGTGGVGPEKLFF,TGTGCCAGCAGTTCCGGGACAGGGGGCGTGGGACCTGAAAAACTGTTTTTT,TRBD1,NA,TRBJ1-4,TRBV2
CASRTQTDTQYF,TGTGCCAGCAGGACCCAAACTGATACGCAGTATTTT,NA,few,TRBJ2-3,TRBV6-1
CASSLGIGVGYEQYF,TGTGCCAGCAGCTTAGGGATAGGGGTCGGCTACGAGCAGTACTTC,NA,NA,TRBJ2-7,TRBV7-2
CASSLLTLVRPRNQPQHF,TGTGCCAGCAGTTTACTCACTCTTGTCCGTCCGCGCAATCAGCCCCAGCATTTT,NA,few,TRBJ1-5,TRBV28